The 11 T cell receptor beta chains below all came from one sample that was sequenced in a study of OX40 agonist ivuxolimab in advanced cancers. Sequencing was performed with immunoSEQ multiplex PCR; in TCRdb, only in-frame clones are kept and a portion is missing. The sample shows tens of thousands of clones, over 70% of them seen only once. The source material was CD4+ or CD8+ T cells sorted from blood, sampled in a trial of the OX40 agonist ivuxolimab. These receptors were taken from an adult with an advanced solid tumor such as melanoma, head and neck, liver or kidney cancer.

The V call is TRBV14, the J call TRBJ2-5, with 9 bases aligning to TRBD1. The CDR3 loop spans 17 amino acids. Trimming cost V 2 bases and J 5 bases; bases outside gene matches: 12. CDR1 SGHDN and CDR2 FVKESK come from the germline V gene. The CDR3 nucleotides read TGTGCCAGCAGCCAATTAACGGGGACAGGGAAAGGGGAGACCCAGTACTTC. Translation gives CASSQLTGTGKGETQYF.

The genes are TRBV13 and TRBJ2-3; possibly TRBD1 for D (5 bases). Per germline, CDR1 PRHDT and CDR2 FYEKMQ (reference sequence). This CDR3 has 16 amino acids. Trimming removed 5 bases from V and 0 bases from J, with 15 bases in between. The chain's CDR3 is CASSPQAGRSTDTQYF. DNA for the CDR3: TGTGCCAGCAGCCCCCAGGCAGGGCGAAGCACAGATACGCAGTATTTT.

The gene calls are TRBV7-6 and TRBJ2-7, with 8 positions matching TRBD2. The germline gives CDR1 SGHVS, CDR2 FNYEAQ. The CDR3 has 13 amino acids. V gave up 6 bases and J gave up 5 bases; unmatched junction bases: 6. CDR3 in amino acids: CASSSGLADEQYF. The CDR3 region has the DNA TGTGCCAGCAGTTCCGGACTAGCCGACGAGCAGTACTTC.

The V call is TRBV19, the J call TRBJ1-5; the D gene is possibly TRBD1 (6 bases). Trimming shortened V by 5 bases and J by 3 bases, and 11 bases separated the two germline ends. Germline-derived CDR1 and CDR2 are LNHDA and SQIVND (reference sequence). This CDR3 region has 14 residues. DNA of the CDR3: TGTGCCAGTAGTCAACAGGGATCCAATCAGCCCCAGCATTTT. Translation gives CASSQQGSNQPQHF. Drawing the rest from reference TRBV19 and TRBJ1-5, the complete variable domain is DGGITQSPKYLFRKEGQNVTLSCEQNLNHDAMYWYRQDPGQGLRLIYYSQIVNDFQKGDIAEGYSVSREKKESFPLTVTSAQKNPTAFYLCASSQQGSNQPQHFGDGTRLSIL.

The V gene is TRBV12-5, the J gene TRBJ1-6, with D tentatively TRBD1 (5 bases). The CDR3 covers 17 residues. V was cut by 5 bases and J by 2 bases, with 16 bases left in between. The germline CDR1 and CDR2 sequences are LGHNT and FRNRAP. CDR3 sequence reads: CASGPRWAGPYNSPLHF. The CDR3 bases are TGTGCTAGTGGTCCCCGGTGGGCAGGGCCCTATAATTCACCCCTCCACTTT.

The chain employs TRBV15 and TRBJ1-2; TRBD1 aligns across 8 bases. V shed 5 bases and J 6 bases; nucleotides not matched to a gene: 8. The germline CDR1 and CDR2 sequences are LNHNV and YYDKDF (reference sequence). This CDR3 contains 14 residues. CDR3 region: CATSVDRQGHGYTF. CDR3 in DNA: TGTGCCACCAGCGTGGACAGACAGGGGCATGGCTACACCTTC.

This rearrangement joins TRBV5-1 to TRBJ1-1, with a tentative D call TRBD1 (5 bases). This CDR3 has 14 residues. Germline CDR1 and CDR2: SGHRS and YFSETQ. Deletions cut 2 bases from V and 1 base from J, with 9 bases between. The CDR3 DNA reads as TGCGCCAGCAGCTTCTACGGGGGGAACACTGAAGCTTTCTTT. Translated: CASSFYGGNTEAFF.

This sequence joins TRBV6-1 and TRBJ2-1, with a tentative D call TRBD2 (6 bases). CDR3 length: 13 residues. The germline V gene has CDR1 MNHNS and CDR2 SASEGT. V lost 4 bases to trimming and J lost 4 bases, with 8 bases between them. The CDR3 bases are TGTGCCAGCAGTGTCGGGAGTTACAATGAGCAGTTCTTC. Protein: CASSVGSYNEQFF.

The chain joins TRBV5-1 to TRBJ1-2; possibly TRBD1 for D (6 bases). V dropped 0 bases and J dropped 8 bases, with 14 bases sitting between them. Per the germline V gene, CDR1 is SGHRS and CDR2 is YFSETQ. The CDR3 contains 14 residues. The CDR3: CASSLALQGGGYTF. The DNA for the CDR3 is TGCGCCAGCAGCTTGGCACTACAGGGAGGCGGCTACACCTTC.

This clone occurred once. The chain joins TRBV18 to TRBJ1-1; maybe TRBD1 (6 bases). Germline CDR1 is KGHSH and CDR2 is LQKENI. V lost 0 bases to trimming and J lost 11 bases, with 13 bases between them. The CDR3 totals 13 residues. The CDR3 coding sequence is TGTGCCAGCTCACCACCGTCCTCGGGGGGCGCTTTCTTT. Amino acid sequence: CASSPPSSGGAFF.

The chain links TRBV4-2 to TRBJ2-5; no reliable D call. Deletions cut 1 base from V and 0 bases from J, with 12 bases between. The germline V gene has CDR1 LGHNA and CDR2 YNFKEQ. The CDR3 contains 16 residues. Written as DNA, the CDR3 is TGTGCCAGCAGCCAAGGGTGGCAGGCTAACCAAGAGACCCAGTACTTC. It codes for CASSQGWQANQETQYF.